This TCR beta chain is drawn from a study of T cell responses to AZD1222 COVID-19 vaccine. Study-wide results and limits: Donors, mostly white British, included more females; clonal diversity was possibly underestimated. Spike-specific TCR breadth and depth grew following two AZD1222 doses.

This CDR3 region has 14 residues. The V gene's germline CDR1 is MDHEN and CDR2 SYDVKM. The ends were cut back, 2 bases at V and 8 bases at J, with 15 bases in the middle. In the case of this clone: Its target is not known.

Produced via immunoSEQ multiplex PCR; TCRdb's table is partial and in-frame only. The sample consists of some 130,000 clones, approximately 86% of them appearing once. The sequence was obtained from an adult in good health. Sequences were derived from peripheral blood, sampled on day 0 of AZD1222 vaccination. The rearrangement uses TRBV28 and TRBJ1-2; D call uncertain. The CDR3, as DNA: TGTGCCAGCAGTTTAGGGCACCTCCTCGGAGGCTACACCTTC. Encoded protein: CASSLGHLLGGYTF.